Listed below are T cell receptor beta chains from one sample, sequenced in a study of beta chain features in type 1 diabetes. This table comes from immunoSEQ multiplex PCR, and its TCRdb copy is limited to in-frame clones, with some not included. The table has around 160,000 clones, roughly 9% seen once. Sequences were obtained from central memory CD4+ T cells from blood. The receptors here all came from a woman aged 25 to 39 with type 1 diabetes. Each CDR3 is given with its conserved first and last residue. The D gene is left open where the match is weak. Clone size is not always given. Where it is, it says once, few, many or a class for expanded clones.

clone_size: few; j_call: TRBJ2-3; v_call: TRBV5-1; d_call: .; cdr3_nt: TGCGCCAGCAGCCGGCAAGGAGCTAGTGGCACAGATACGCAGTATTTT; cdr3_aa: CASSRQGASGTDTQYF
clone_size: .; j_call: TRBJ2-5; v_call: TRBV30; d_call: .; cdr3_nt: TGTGCCTGGAGTGTACGGGGTGGGCAGACCCAGTACTTC; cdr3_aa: CAWSVRGGQTQYF
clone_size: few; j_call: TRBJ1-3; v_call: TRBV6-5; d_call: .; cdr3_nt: TGTGCCACAAGCAGGGGACCGTCAAACACCATATATTTT; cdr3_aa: CATSRGPSNTIYF
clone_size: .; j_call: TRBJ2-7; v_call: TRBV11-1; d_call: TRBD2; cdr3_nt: TGTGCCAGCAGCTTTGGGCTAGCGGGGGCCTCGGCCTCCTACGAGCAGTACTTC; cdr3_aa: CASSFGLAGASASYEQYF
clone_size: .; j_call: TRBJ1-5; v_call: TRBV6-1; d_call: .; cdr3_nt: TGTGCCAGCATCGGAAGGGGGAGTCAGCCCCAGCATTTT; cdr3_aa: CASIGRGSQPQHF
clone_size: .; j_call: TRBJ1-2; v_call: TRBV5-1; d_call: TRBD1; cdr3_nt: TGCGCCAGCAGGTTGGACAGGAAATATGGCTACACCTTC; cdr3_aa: CASRLDRKYGYTF
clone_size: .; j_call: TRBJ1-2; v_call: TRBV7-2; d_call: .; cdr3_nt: TGTGCCAGCAGCCCCAGTTCTGATGGCTACACCTTC; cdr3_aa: CASSPSSDGYTF
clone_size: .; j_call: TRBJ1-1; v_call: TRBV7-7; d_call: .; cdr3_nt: TGTGCTACCAAGCCGGGGTCCAACACTGAAGCTTTCTTT; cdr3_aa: CATKPGSNTEAFF
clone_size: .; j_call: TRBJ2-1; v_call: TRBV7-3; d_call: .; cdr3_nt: TGTGCCAGCAGCTTAGGACACTCCTACAATGAGCAGTTCTTC; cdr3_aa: CASSLGHSYNEQFF
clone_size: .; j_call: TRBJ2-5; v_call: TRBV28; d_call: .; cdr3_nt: TGTGCCAGCAGTTTCCCGGACAGTGGGCAAGAGACCCAGTACTTC; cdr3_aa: CASSFPDSGQETQYF
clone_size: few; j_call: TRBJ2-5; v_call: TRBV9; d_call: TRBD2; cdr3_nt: TGTGCCAGCAGCGTAGAGCGGGGGACCCAGTACTTC; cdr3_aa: CASSVERGTQYF
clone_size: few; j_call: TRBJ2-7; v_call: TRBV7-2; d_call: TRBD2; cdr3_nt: TGTGCCAGCAGCTTATTCGCGACTAGCGGGAGTTACTACGAGCAGTACTTC; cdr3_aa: CASSLFATSGSYYEQYF
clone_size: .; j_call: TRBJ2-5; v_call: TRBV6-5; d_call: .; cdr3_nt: TGTGCCAGCAGTTACTCGAGAAGCCCGGGGAGGGAGACCCAGTACTTC; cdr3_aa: CASSYSRSPGRETQYF
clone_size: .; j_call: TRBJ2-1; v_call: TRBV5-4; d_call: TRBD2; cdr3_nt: TGTGCCAGCAGTCCCGGACTAGCGGGAGGGCAGCGTTACAATGAGCAGTTCTTC; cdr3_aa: CASSPGLAGGQRYNEQFF
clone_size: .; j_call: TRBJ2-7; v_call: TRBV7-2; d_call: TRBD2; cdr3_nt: TGTGCCAGCAGCTATGGGACTAGCGGGAGCTACGAGCAGTACTTC; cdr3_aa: CASSYGTSGSYEQYF
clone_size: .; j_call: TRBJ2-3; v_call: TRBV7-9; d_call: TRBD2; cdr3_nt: TGTGCCAGCAGTACCCGGACTAGCGGGAGGGCAGATACGCAGTATTTT; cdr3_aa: CASSTRTSGRADTQYF
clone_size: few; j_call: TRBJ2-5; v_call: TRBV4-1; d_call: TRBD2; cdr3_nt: TGCGCCAGCAGTGGTTCTAGCGGGAGAGTGTCGAGTGGGGAGACCCAGTACTTC; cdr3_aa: CASSGSSGRVSSGETQYF
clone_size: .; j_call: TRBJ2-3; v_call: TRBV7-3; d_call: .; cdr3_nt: TGTGCCAGCAGCTTAAAAGCTGGGGGCAGCACAGATACGCAGTATTTT; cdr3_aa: CASSLKAGGSTDTQYF
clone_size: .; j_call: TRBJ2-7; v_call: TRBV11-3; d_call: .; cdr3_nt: TGTGCCAGCGGTGGGGACAAGAACTCCTACGAGCAGTACTTC; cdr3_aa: CASGGDKNSYEQYF
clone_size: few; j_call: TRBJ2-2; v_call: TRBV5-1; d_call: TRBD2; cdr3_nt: TGCGCCAGCAGCTTGGTTGCGGGAGGCACCGGGGAGCTGTTTTTT; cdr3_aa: CASSLVAGGTGELFF
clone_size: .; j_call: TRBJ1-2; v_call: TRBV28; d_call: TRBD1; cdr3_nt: TGTGCCAGCAGTTTGGGGACAGTAGCTAACTATGGCTACACCTTC; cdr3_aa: CASSLGTVANYGYTF
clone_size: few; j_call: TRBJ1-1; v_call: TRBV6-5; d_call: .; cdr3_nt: TGTGCCAGCACCCACGGGTCGGGTGCGAACACTGAAGCTTTCTTT; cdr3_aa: CASTHGSGANTEAFF
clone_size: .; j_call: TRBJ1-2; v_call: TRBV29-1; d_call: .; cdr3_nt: TGCAGCGTTGGGGGCGTAAACTATGGCTACACCTTC; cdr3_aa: CSVGGVNYGYTF
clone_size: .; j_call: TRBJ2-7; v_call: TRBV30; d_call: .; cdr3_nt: TGTGCCTGGAGTATAGGACAGCCCAACTACGAGCAGTACTTC; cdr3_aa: CAWSIGQPNYEQYF
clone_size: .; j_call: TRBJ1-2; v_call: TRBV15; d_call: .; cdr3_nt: TGTGCCACCAGCAGAGACAGGGTACCTGGCTACACCTTC; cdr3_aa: CATSRDRVPGYTF
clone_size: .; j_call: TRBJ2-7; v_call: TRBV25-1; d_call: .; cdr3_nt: TGTGCCAGCAGTGGAGACAACTTCTACGAGCAGTACTTC; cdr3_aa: CASSGDNFYEQYF
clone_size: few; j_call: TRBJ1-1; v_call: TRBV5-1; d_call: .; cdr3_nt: TGCGCCAGCAGCTTGGCCCCAGGGGTCGGCACTGAAGCTTTCTTT; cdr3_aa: CASSLAPGVGTEAFF
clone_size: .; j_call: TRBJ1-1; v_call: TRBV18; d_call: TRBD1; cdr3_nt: TGTGCCAGCTCAACTCGACAGGGTCGCACTGAAGCTTTCTTT; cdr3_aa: CASSTRQGRTEAFF